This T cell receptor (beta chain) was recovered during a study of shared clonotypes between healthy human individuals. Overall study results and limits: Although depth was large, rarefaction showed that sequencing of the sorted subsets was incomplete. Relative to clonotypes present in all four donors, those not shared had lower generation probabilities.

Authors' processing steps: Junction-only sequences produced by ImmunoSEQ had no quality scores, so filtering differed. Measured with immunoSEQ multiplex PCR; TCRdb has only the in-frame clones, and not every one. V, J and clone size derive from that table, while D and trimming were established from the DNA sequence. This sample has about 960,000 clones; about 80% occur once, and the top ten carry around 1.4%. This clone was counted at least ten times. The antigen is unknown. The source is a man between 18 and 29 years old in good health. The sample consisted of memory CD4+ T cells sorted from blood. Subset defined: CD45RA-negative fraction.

Here the CDR3 reads CASSQEPGGISPLHF. CDR3 nucleotide sequence: TGCGCCAGCAGCCAAGAACCAGGGGGGATTTCACCCCTCCACTTT. This chain links TRBV4-3 with TRBJ1-6, with 7 bases identical to TRBD1. V shed 0 bases and J 9 bases; nucleotides not matched to a gene: 5. CDR1 and CDR2 from the germline V gene are LGHNA and YSLEER. The CDR3 loop spans 15 amino acids.